One sample yielded the 9 T cell receptor beta chains listed below, sequenced in a study of T cells after yellow fever vaccination. TCRdb reprocessed the 5' RACE reads via MiXCR and lists one record per CDR3 protein. The sample contains 50,000 or so distinct CDR3 sequences, 5% to 8.5% of which appear only once. Sequencing used CD8+ T cells not binding an NS4B(214-222) dextramer, sorted from PBMCs, obtained 45 days after the first yellow fever vaccination. The receptors were gathered from a man aged 18 to 35 who received the YFV17D yellow fever vaccine.

This clonotype was counted a few times. CDR3 coding DNA: TGTGCCAGCAGCTTAAGCTTTGAGGATCAAGTGTTCTTT. This codes for CASSLSFEDQVFF. This rearrangement joins TRBV13 to TRBJ1-1; D gene uncertain. CDR1 and CDR2 (germline): PRHDT, FYEKMQ (reference sequence). CDR3 length: 13 residues. Deletions cut 2 bases from V and 14 bases from J, with 18 bases between. Full variable domain (missing parts from reference TRBV13 and TRBJ1-1): AAGVIQSPRHLIKEKRETATLKCYPIPRHDTVYWYQQGPGQDPQFLISFYEKMQSDKGSIPDRFSAQQFSDYHSELNMSSLELGDSALYFCASSLSFEDQVFFGQGTRLTVV.

The sample holds a few counts of this clonotype. This chain joins TRBV9 and TRBJ2-7; D not certain. Between the trimmed V and J ends, which lost 4 bases and 1 base, there was a span of 12 bases. The CDR3 length is 14 residues. Germline values: CDR1 SGDLS, CDR2 YYNGEE. CDR3 bases: TGTGCCAGCAGCCCTCGGTTCGGGTCCTACGAGCAGTACTTC. Translated: CASSPRFGSYEQYF.

This clonotype has a handful of counts. The chain couples TRBV4-1 to TRBJ2-5; 12 positions agree with TRBD2. The CDR3 extends over 17 amino acids. Trimming took 0 bases from V and 3 from J; bases not matched to a gene: 5. Germline CDR1 and CDR2: MGHRA and YSYEKL. CDR3 in DNA: TGCGCCAGCAGCCAAGATGGCCTAGCGGGGGGGGAAGAGACCCAGTACTTC. It is translated as CASSQDGLAGGEETQYF.

This clonotype has ten or more counts. The genes are TRBV20-1 and TRBJ1-5; 9 nucleotides agree with TRBD1. CDR1 is DFQATT and CDR2 is SNEGSKA in the germline V gene (reference sequence). Trimming removed 5 bases from V and 4 bases from J; junction bases left unmatched: 3. CDR3 length equals 13 residues. CDR3: CSAWDRVNQPQHF. The CDR3 bases are TGCAGTGCTTGGGACAGGGTAAATCAGCCCCAGCATTTT.

This clonotype was counted at least ten times. The rearrangement uses TRBV29-1 and TRBJ2-2; 12 nucleotides match TRBD1. The CDR3 runs 15 residues. The V and J ends lost 0 bases and 9 bases, in that order; junction bases with no gene match: 5. Per the germline V gene, CDR1 is SQVTM and CDR2 is ANQGSEA. The CDR3 DNA is TGCAGCGTTGAAGATCGGGACAGGGGGCTTCGGGAGCTGTTTTTT. Residues: CSVEDRDRGLRELFF.

This clonotype was found a few times. The rearrangement uses TRBV29-1 and TRBJ2-1, with 11 bases fitting TRBD2. Trimming at V came to 6 bases and at J to 9 bases, leaving 10 bases not matched to a gene. There are 14 residues in the CDR3. CDR1 is SQVTM and CDR2 is ANQGSEA in the germline V gene. The CDR3 region is CSVELAGVFGEQFF. In nucleotides, the CDR3 is TGCAGCGTAGAACTAGCGGGGGTTTTTGGTGAGCAGTTCTTC.

The table lists this clonotype with many counts. The rearrangement links TRBV7-3 to TRBJ2-3, with 13 bases lining up with TRBD2. The V and J ends lost 6 bases and 0 bases, in that order; junction bases with no gene match: 9. In germline, CDR1 is SGHTA, CDR2 FQGTGA. The CDR3 runs to 18 residues. CDR3 loop: CASSNGLAGDSSTDTQYF. The CDR3 coding sequence is TGTGCCAGCAGTAACGGACTAGCGGGGGATTCTAGCACAGATACGCAGTATTTT.

There are many counts of this clonotype. This rearrangement joins TRBV7-2 to TRBJ2-5, with D hard to call. V was shortened by 5 bases and J by 3 bases, with 16 bases between the two germline ends. From germline, CDR1 is SGHTA and CDR2 FQGNSA. The CDR3 is 15 residues long. The CDR3 region has the DNA TGTGCCAGCAGCCCCCCCCAGACACCCAAAGAGACCCAGTACTTC. Protein: CASSPPQTPKETQYF.

This clonotype was seen a few times. The chain is built from TRBV28 and TRBJ2-1; D could derive from TRBD1 or TRBD2 (5 bases each). Germline CDR1 reads MDHEN; CDR2 reads SYDVKM. This CDR3 spans 15 amino acids. The germline V and J ends were trimmed by 6 bases and 2 bases, with 14 bases remaining between them. DNA of the CDR3: TGTGCCAGCAGACTACACCGGGACCCCTACAATGAGCAGTTCTTC. Translating gives CASRLHRDPYNEQFF.